What follows are 17 T cell receptor beta chains derived from one specimen sequenced in a study of T cell responses to AZD1222 COVID-19 vaccine. Generated by immunoSEQ multiplex PCR, the TCRdb table keeps only in-frame clones and is missing some. The sample holds approximately 100,000 clones, 86% seen once. Sequencing was performed on peripheral blood, taken on day 0 of AZD1222 vaccination. The receptors come from an adult in good health.

V usage is TRBV5-4 and J usage is TRBJ2-7; D may correspond to TRBD1 or TRBD2 (5 bases each). The V gene lost 0 bases and the J gene lost 6 bases, with 19 bases spanning the gap. The germline V gene encodes CDR1 SGHNT and CDR2 YYREEE (reference sequence). The CDR3 runs to 16 residues. The CDR3 sequence: CASSLGLGGRGGEQYF. The CDR3, as DNA: TGTGCCAGCAGCTTGGGTCTCGGAGGAAGGGGTGGCGAGCAGTACTTC.

This clone came up a few times. The V gene is TRBV5-1, the J gene TRBJ2-1, with a weak D call TRBD2 (5 bases). V was trimmed by 0 bases and J by 0 bases, leaving 10 bases between them. This CDR3 comprises 16 residues. The germline V gene encodes CDR1 SGHRS and CDR2 YFSETQ. The CDR3 coding sequence is TGCGCCAGCAGCTTGGATCTAGGGAGCTCCTACAATGAGCAGTTCTTC. Translation: CASSLDLGSSYNEQFF.

The table lists this clone with a few counts. The V gene is TRBV6-2 or TRBV6-3, the J gene TRBJ1-6, with a weak D call TRBD1 (5 bases). Trimming took 5 bases from V and 11 from J, leaving 13 bases between them. This CDR3 is 13 amino acids long. CDR1 and CDR2 from the germline V gene are MNHEY and SVGEGT. This CDR3 reads CASSVRGLTPLHF. Written as DNA, the CDR3 is TGTGCCAGCAGTGTACGGGGGTTGACACCCCTCCACTTT.

The chain joins TRBV5-4 to TRBJ2-7; D possibly corresponds to TRBD1 (6 bases). The germline CDR1 and CDR2 sequences are SGHNT and YYREEE (reference sequence). The CDR3 sequence is 14 residues long. The V gene lost 7 bases and the J gene lost 0 bases, with 14 bases spanning the gap. This CDR3 reads CASRPTGSSYEQYF. As DNA, the CDR3 is TGTGCCAGCCGTCCTACAGGGAGCTCCTACGAGCAGTACTTC.

The rearrangement joins TRBV5-1 to TRBJ1-3; 7 positions match TRBD1. The CDR3 has 15 amino acids. The V and J ends lost 4 bases and 0 bases, in that order; junction bases with no gene match: 4. CDR1 and CDR2 (germline): SGHRS, YFSETQ. The CDR3 region has the DNA TGCGCCAGCAGCCTGGGGACAGTCTCTGGAAACACCATATATTTT. This gives the protein CASSLGTVSGNTIYF.

The chain couples TRBV7-9 to TRBJ1-2, with D uncertain. The CDR3 consists of 13 residues. Germline-derived CDR1 and CDR2 are SEHNR and FQNEAQ (reference sequence). Trimming left V 5 bases short and J 4 bases short, with 11 bases between. The DNA of the CDR3 is TGTGCCAGCAGCCCTGACGGCCTCTATGGCTACACCTTC. Protein sequence: CASSPDGLYGYTF.

The genes are TRBV14 and TRBJ2-3; D possibly corresponds to TRBD2 (5 bases). CDR3 size: 16 residues. V was shortened by 0 bases and J by 0 bases, with 10 bases between the two germline ends. Germline CDR1 and CDR2: SGHDN and FVKESK. CDR3 sequence (DNA): TGTGCCAGCAGCCAAGATATGCGGAGGAGCACAGATACGCAGTATTTT. This sequence encodes CASSQDMRRSTDTQYF.

The CDR3 nucleotides are TGTGCCAGCAGCTCATACCGAGACTATGGCTACACCTTC. Translated, it gives CASSSYRDYGYTF. The genes are TRBV11-2 and TRBJ1-2; D is unresolved. V shed 4 bases and J shed 3 bases, with 9 bases lying between them. Germline CDR1 SGHAT, CDR2 FQNNGV. The CDR3 is made up of 13 amino acids.

The chain employs TRBV7-3 and TRBJ2-1, with TRBD1 as a possible D gene (6 bases). Per the germline V gene, CDR1 is SGHTA and CDR2 is FQGTGA. The V end lost 5 bases, the J end lost 5 bases, and 16 bases lay between the germline ends. The CDR3 has 15 amino acids. CDR3: CASSTFANRDNEQFF. The CDR3, as DNA: TGTGCCAGCAGCACCTTCGCGAACAGGGACAATGAGCAGTTCTTC. The complete variable domain, with remaining parts taken from reference TRBV7-3 and TRBJ2-1, reads GAGVSQTPSNKVTEKGKYVELRCDPISGHTALYWYRQSLGQGPEFLIYFQGTGAADDSGLPNDRFFAVRPEGSVSTLKIQRTERGDSAVYLCASSTFANRDNEQFFGPGTRLTVL.

The chain links TRBV5-1 to TRBJ2-7; D tentatively reads TRBD1 or TRBD2 (5 bases each). The V gene's germline CDR1 is SGHRS and CDR2 YFSETQ. The CDR3 sequence is 14 residues long. Trimming cost V 3 bases and J 0 bases, with 10 bases left between them. The CDR3 protein is CASSSGTGSYEQYF. The CDR3 DNA sequence: TGCGCCAGCAGCTCCGGGACGGGCTCCTACGAGCAGTACTTC.

The chain employs TRBV14 and TRBJ2-7; no clear D. The germline V gene encodes CDR1 SGHDN and CDR2 FVKESK. CDR3 size: 13 residues. The V and J ends lost 1 base and 7 bases respectively, with 11 bases between them. The chain's CDR3 is CASSQGRLGEQYF. The CDR3 bases are TGTGCCAGCAGCCAAGGCCGCCTCGGGGAGCAGTACTTC.

This chain uses TRBV27 with TRBJ1-5; the match to TRBD1 covers 8 bases. The CDR3 is 14 amino acids. Germline CDR1 MNHEY, CDR2 SMNVEV (reference sequence). J gave up 6 bases and V 5 bases, and 6 bases lay outside the gene matches. CDR3 amino acids: CASSLDRVGQPQHF. The CDR3 DNA sequence: TGTGCCAGCAGTCTGGACAGGGTGGGTCAGCCCCAGCATTTT.

The J gene is TRBJ1-5, the V gene TRBV6-2 or TRBV6-3; 9 bases map to TRBD1. V trimming: 2 bases; J trimming: 5 bases; junction bases outside the gene matches: 7. Germline V gene data show CDR1 as MNHEY and CDR2 as SVGEGT. The CDR3 has 16 amino acids. CDR3 nucleotides: TGTGCCAGCAGTTACATGGCGGGACAGGGTGATCAGCCCCAGCATTTT. Its protein is CASSYMAGQGDQPQHF.

As for this clone: Other DNA sequences in the sample encode the same CDR3. This sequence joins TRBV6-5 and TRBJ2-7; D may be TRBD1 or TRBD2 (5 bases each). V was trimmed by 2 bases and J by 6 bases, leaving 11 bases between them. Germline values: CDR1 MNHEY, CDR2 SVGAGI. The length of the CDR3 is 13 residues. The CDR3 region has the DNA TGTGCCAGCAGTTACCCAGGGACGGGCGAGCAGTACTTC. Translation gives CASSYPGTGEQYF.

The CDR3: CASSFGERSTNEKLFF. The CDR3 DNA is TGCGCCAGCAGCTTTGGTGAGAGATCGACTAATGAAAAACTGTTTTTT. V is TRBV5-1 and J is TRBJ1-4; D is ambiguous. Germline-derived CDR1 and CDR2 are SGHRS and YFSETQ. The germline V and J ends were trimmed by 2 bases and 2 bases, with 13 bases remaining between them. This CDR3 contains 16 residues. Based on the CDR3 plus reference TRBV5-1 and TRBJ1-4, the full variable domain is KAGVTQTPRYLIKTRGQQVTLSCSPISGHRSVSWYQQTPGQGLQFLFEYFSETQRNKGNFPGRFSGRQFSNSRSEMNVSTLELGDSALYLCASSFGERSTNEKLFFGSGTQLSVL.

V gene TRBV3-1 (or the pseudogene TRBV3-2) combines with J gene TRBJ1-5; D is ambiguous. Germline V gene data show CDR1 as LGHDT and CDR2 as YNNKEL (reference sequence). Trimming cost V 2 bases and J 7 bases, with 15 bases left between them. This CDR3 has 15 amino acids. Here the CDR3 DNA reads TGTGCCAGCAGCCAAAATCCGGGGAGCGGGCAGCCCCAGCATTTT. As protein: CASSQNPGSGQPQHF.

The chain employs TRBV28 and TRBJ1-1; 8 bases are shared with TRBD1. The CDR3 sequence is 14 residues long. In germline, CDR1 is MDHEN, CDR2 SYDVKM. V was clipped by 4 bases and J by 3 bases; unmatched bases: 4. The chain's CDR3 is CASSSPGQDTEAFF. CDR3 nucleotides: TGTGCCAGCAGTTCGCCGGGACAGGACACTGAAGCTTTCTTT.